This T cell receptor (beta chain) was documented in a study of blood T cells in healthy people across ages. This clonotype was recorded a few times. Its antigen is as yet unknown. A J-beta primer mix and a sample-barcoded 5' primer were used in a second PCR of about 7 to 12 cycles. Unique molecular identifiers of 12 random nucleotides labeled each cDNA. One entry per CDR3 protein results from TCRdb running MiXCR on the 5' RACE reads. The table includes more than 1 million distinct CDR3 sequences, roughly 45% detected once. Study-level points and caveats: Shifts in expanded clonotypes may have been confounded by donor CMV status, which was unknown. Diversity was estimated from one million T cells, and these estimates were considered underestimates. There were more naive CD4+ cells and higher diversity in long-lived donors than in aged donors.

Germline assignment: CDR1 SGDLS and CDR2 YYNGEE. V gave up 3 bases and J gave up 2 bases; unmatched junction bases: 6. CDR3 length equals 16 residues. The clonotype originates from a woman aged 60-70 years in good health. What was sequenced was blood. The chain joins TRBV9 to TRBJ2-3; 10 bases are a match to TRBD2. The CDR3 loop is CASSASGTSDTDTQYF. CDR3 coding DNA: TGTGCCAGCAGCGCGTCCGGGACTAGCGACACAGATACGCAGTATTTT.